This T cell receptor beta chain was identified in a study of T cells in Graves' hyperthyroidism and ophthalmopathy (dated by TCRdb to about 2019). For the wider study: A discovery cohort of 95 to 100 patients, 43 with Graves' ophthalmopathy and roughly 59 with stable Graves' hyperthyroidism, was used to find distinguishing TCR V-J signatures. Prospective prediction of ophthalmopathy was tested in an independent validation cohort of approximately 19 hyperthyroidism patients and some 17 patients who later progressed to ophthalmopathy. For training and testing, the roughly 100 patients in the discovery cohort were randomly divided in a 7:3 ratio. The study also compared thyroid tissue and blood T-cell repertoires from several Graves' hyperthyroidism patients. After sampling, hyperthyroidism patients received methimazole starting at 30 mg daily, and ophthalmopathy patients received high-dose intravenous methylprednisolone. TCR Vbeta CDR3 sequencing of around 130 peripheral blood samples (fewer than 45 ophthalmopathy, about 74 hyperthyroidism and some 17 progressor patients) is reported in the paper.

V is reduced by 0 bases and J by 9 bases, leaving a spacing of 8 bases between them. From its cysteine to its phenylalanine, the CDR3 spans 11 amino acids. The read is trimmed to its CDR3 DNA, 33 bases read in frame from base 1. The germline V gene (reference sequence) sets CDR1 to GTSNPN and CDR2 to SVGIG. The paper as a whole reports these results and caveats: Ophthalmopathy was separated from stable hyperthyroidism by a 13 V-J signature model, with approximately 89% sensitivity and roughly 81% specificity obtained in cross-validation and 80%/75% obtained in testing. In validation, the model predicted progression to ophthalmopathy with around 71% sensitivity and roughly 72% specificity, a median of about 6 months before onset. Blood samples also contained most of the expanded thyroid clonotypes (frequency above 0.001), which suggests that blood repertoires may reflect thyroid immune responses. No statistical method was used to set the sample size in advance, and investigators knew the group allocation.

The TCR beta CDR3 regions were amplified from the RNA transcripts. The TCR CDR3 was subjected to a first round of RT-PCR using the HTBI primer set and the Qiagen OneStep RT-PCR kit. A second multiplex PCR round built the libraries, followed by size selection and purification. Libraries were sequenced paired-end with 100 bp reads on an Illumina HiSeq2000. In the authors' own workflow: SOAPnuke was used to process the raw data, removing reads that contained adapters or uncalled bases, had a mean Phred below 15, or lacked an exact match to the constant primer or identifier. High-quality paired reads were merged using COPE v1.2.5, and each unique nucleotide sequence was defined as a clonotype. Clonotypes were aligned to IMGT TRBV, TRBD and TRBJ reference segments using MiTCR v1.1. Only V-J combinations with frequency above 0.0001, covering approximately 99% of repertoires, were analysed. The TCS score was defined as the ratio of F50 (clonal expansion) to E x V (chaos), calculated using BLOSUM62-based TCRdist between CDR3 peptides within each V-J. Welch's t-statistics and random forest reduced 500 to 550 V-J features to 13, which were used in a naive Bayes classifier (R e1071). Thyroid-blood repertoire similarity was quantified with the Morisita-Horn index. The public reads were reanalyzed by TCRdb: fastp trimming at Q25, MiXCR alignment, in-frame beta chains only. Each entry merges the rows of one CDR3 protein and shows their most common DNA and genes. The V and J calls were not made by the authors but by TCRdb's processing. The sample table lists more than 500,000 distinct CDR3 sequences, approximately 49% of them with a count of one. 44% of the sample is held by the ten biggest clonotypes.

For this clonotype: What this receptor recognizes is not known. Base-call qualities are not available, and no considerably larger clone is one nucleotide away.

Patients with uncontrolled infections, other autoimmune diseases, pregnancy or lactation were excluded. Diagnoses were based on clinical symptoms, serum thyroxine and TRAb, thyroid ultrasound and orbital computed tomography. Total RNA was extracted with Trizol reagent, and quality was checked on an Agilent 2100 Bioanalyzer. The rearranged segments are TRBV30 and TRBJ1-1; the D gene remains uncertain. This receptor was obtained from an adult woman with Graves' disease, either hyperthyroidism or ophthalmopathy (not recorded which). Sequencing used peripheral blood or thyroid tissue (not recorded which). The nucleotides are TGTGCCTGGAGTGTAGACGACAAAGCTTTCTTT. The resulting protein is CAWSVDDKAFF.